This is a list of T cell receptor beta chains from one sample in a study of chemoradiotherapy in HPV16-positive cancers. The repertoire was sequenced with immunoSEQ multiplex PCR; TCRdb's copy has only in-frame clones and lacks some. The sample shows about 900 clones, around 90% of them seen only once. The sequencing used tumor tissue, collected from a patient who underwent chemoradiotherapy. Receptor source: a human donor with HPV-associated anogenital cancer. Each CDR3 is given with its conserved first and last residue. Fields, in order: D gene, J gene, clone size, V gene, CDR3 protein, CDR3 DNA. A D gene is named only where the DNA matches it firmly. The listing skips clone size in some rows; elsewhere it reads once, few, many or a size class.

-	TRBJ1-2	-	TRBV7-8	CASSLLTTAYGYTF	TGTGCCAGCAGCTTACTTACGACAGCCTATGGCTACACCTTC
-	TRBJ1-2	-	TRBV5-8	CASSVQGLYGYTF	TGTGCCAGCAGCGTCCAGGGCCTCTATGGCTACACCTTC
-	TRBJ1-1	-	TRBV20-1	CRGGKNTEAFF	TGCAGGGGGGGGAAGAACACTGAAGCTTTCTTT
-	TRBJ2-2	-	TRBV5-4	CASSRDFNTGELFF	TGTGCCAGCAGCCGGGACTTTAACACCGGGGAGCTGTTTTTT
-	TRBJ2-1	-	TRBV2	CASKTAVSSYNEQFF	TGTGCCAGCAAGACAGCGGTGAGCTCCTACAATGAGCAGTTCTTC
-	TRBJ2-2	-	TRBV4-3	CASSRFTGELFF	TGCGCCAGCAGCCGTTTCACCGGGGAGCTGTTTTTT
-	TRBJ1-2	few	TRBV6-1	CASSEKGRINYGYTF	TGTGCCAGCAGTGAAAAGGGGCGGATTAACTATGGCTACACCTTC
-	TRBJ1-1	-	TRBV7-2	CASSLGGTRYTEAFF	TGTGCCAGCAGCTTAGGCGGGACCAGGTACACTGAAGCTTTCTTT
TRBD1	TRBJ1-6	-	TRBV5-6	CASSLTGGNSPLHF	TGTGCCAGCAGCTTGACAGGGGGCAATTCACCCCTCCACTTT
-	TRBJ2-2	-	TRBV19	CASSISWGRSNTGELFF	TGTGCCAGTAGTATAAGCTGGGGAAGGTCCAACACCGGGGAGCTGTTTTTT
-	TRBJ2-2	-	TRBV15	CATSSDLDTGELFF	TGTGCCACCAGCAGTGATCTTGACACCGGGGAGCTGTTTTTT
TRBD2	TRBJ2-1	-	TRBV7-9	CASSPSRLAGTYNEQFF	TGTGCCAGCAGCCCATCGAGACTAGCGGGAACCTACAATGAGCAGTTCTTC
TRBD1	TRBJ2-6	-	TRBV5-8	CASSLGRGLIPRRANVLTF	TGTGCCAGCAGCTTGGGTAGGGGGCTTATTCCTCGGAGGGCCAACGTCCTGACTTTC
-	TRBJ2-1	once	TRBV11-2	CASSLDAGTNEQFF	TGTGCCAGCAGCTTAGACGCAGGGACTAATGAGCAGTTCTTC
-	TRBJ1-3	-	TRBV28	CASSSRNSGNTIYF	TGTGCCAGCAGTTCGCGAAACTCTGGAAACACCATATATTTT
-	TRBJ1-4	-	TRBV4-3	CASSQSSSLRAEKLFF	TGCGCCAGCAGCCAGAGCTCCAGCCTCAGGGCAGAAAAACTGTTTTTT
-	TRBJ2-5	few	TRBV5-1	CASSLGSVSQETQYF	TGCGCCAGCAGCTTGGGGTCCGTCTCGCAAGAGACCCAGTACTTC
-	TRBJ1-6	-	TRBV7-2	CASSPEPESPLHF	TGTGCCAGCAGCCCAGAACCAGAGTCACCCCTCCACTTT
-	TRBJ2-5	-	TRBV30	CAWSQRERETQYF	TGTGCCTGGAGTCAGAGGGAACGAGAGACCCAGTACTTC
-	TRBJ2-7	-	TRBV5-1	CASSLPSYEQYF	TGCGCCAGCAGCCTACCTTCGTACGAGCAGTACTTC
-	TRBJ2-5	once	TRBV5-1	CASSSGYGETQYF	TGCGCCAGCAGCTCAGGGTACGGAGAGACCCAGTACTTC
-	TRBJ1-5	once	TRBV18	CASQDQPQHF	TGTGCCAGCCAAGATCAGCCCCAGCATTTT
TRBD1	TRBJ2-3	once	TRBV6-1	CASRGTGWKDTQYF	TGTGCCAGCAGGGGGACAGGTTGGAAAGATACGCAGTATTTT
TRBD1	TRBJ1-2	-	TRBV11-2	CASSLDRGQGYTF	TGTGCCAGCAGCTTAGACAGGGGGCAAGGCTACACCTTC
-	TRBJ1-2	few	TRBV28	CAAGTSDRPFYGYTF	TGTGCGGCCGGAACGTCGGACAGACCATTCTATGGCTACACCTTC
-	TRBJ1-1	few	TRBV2	CAIPLGVTQAEAFF	TGTGCCATCCCCCTGGGAGTTACTCAGGCTGAAGCTTTCTTT
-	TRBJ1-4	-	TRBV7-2	CASSLSQGGSEKLFF	TGTGCCAGCAGCTTATCCCAGGGCGGATCCGAAAAACTGTTTTTT
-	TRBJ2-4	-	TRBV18	CASSQGGIAKNIQYF	TGTGCCAGCTCACAAGGGGGGATAGCCAAAAACATTCAGTACTTC
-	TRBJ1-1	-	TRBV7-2	CASSLVTEAFF	TGTGCCAGCAGCTTGGTGACTGAAGCTTTCTTT
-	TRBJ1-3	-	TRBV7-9	CASSLSASSGNTIYF	TGTGCCAGCAGCTTATCCGCTTCCTCTGGAAACACCATATATTTT
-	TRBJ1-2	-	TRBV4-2	CASSQESGAGIYGYTF	TGTGCCAGCAGCCAAGAAAGTGGGGCTGGTATCTATGGCTACACCTTC
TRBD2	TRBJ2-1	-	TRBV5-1	CASSLMAGGGNEQFF	TGCGCCAGCAGCTTGATGGCGGGAGGGGGGAATGAGCAGTTCTTC
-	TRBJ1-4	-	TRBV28	CASNPGGVTNEKLFF	TGTGCCAGCAATCCGGGGGGAGTAACTAATGAAAAACTGTTTTTT
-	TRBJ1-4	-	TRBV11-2	CASSLIQGGEKLFF	TGTGCCAGCAGCTTAATCCAGGGAGGTGAAAAACTGTTTTTT
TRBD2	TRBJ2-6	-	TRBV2	CASSEGGVSGANVLTF	TGTGCCAGCAGTGAGGGGGGGGTCTCTGGGGCCAACGTCCTGACTTTC
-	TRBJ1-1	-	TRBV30	CARGEGPNTEAFF	TGTGCCCGAGGAGAGGGTCCGAACACTGAAGCTTTCTTT
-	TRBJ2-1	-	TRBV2	CASQSYNEQFF	TGTGCCAGTCAGTCCTACAATGAGCAGTTCTTC
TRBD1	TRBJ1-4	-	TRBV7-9	CASSPPGTGYEKLFF	TGTGCCAGCAGCCCCCCCGGGACAGGGTACGAAAAACTGTTTTTT
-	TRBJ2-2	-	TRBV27	CASSSPHLNTGELFF	TGTGCCAGCAGTTCCCCCCACCTGAACACCGGGGAGCTGTTTTTT
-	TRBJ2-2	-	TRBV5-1	CASSLDHNTGELFF	TGCGCCAGCAGCTTGGACCACAACACCGGGGAGCTGTTTTTT
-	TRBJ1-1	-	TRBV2	CASTVQLNTEAFF	TGTGCCAGCACCGTCCAGCTGAACACTGAAGCTTTCTTT
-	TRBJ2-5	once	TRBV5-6	CASSLNLETQYF	TGTGCCAGCAGCTTGAATTTGGAGACCCAGTACTTC
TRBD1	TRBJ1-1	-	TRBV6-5	CASSWGQGRSAFF	TGTGCCAGCAGTTGGGGACAGGGGCGGAGCGCTTTCTTT
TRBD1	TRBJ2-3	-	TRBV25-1	CASSADRDIDTQYF	TGTGCCAGCAGTGCGGACAGGGATATAGATACGCAGTATTTT
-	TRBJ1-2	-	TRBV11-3	CASSLGNSGDYGYTF	TGTGCCAGCAGCTTAGGCAACAGCGGGGACTATGGCTACACCTTC
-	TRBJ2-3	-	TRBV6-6	CASTMTETDTQYF	TGTGCCAGCACTATGACAGAGACAGATACGCAGTATTTT
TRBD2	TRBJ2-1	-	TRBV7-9	CASSPTSLAYNEQFF	TGTGCCAGCAGCCCGACTAGCCTAGCCTACAATGAGCAGTTCTTC
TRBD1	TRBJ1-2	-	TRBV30	CAWHPVLSARRGSNYGYTF	TGTGCCTGGCATCCAGTTTTAAGTGCCCGCAGGGGGTCTAACTATGGCTACACCTTC
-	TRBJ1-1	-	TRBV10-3	CAISPTGTYTEAFF	TGTGCCATCAGTCCGACAGGAACTTACACTGAAGCTTTCTTT
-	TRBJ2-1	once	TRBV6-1	CASSGAEYNEQFF	TGTGCCAGCAGTGGAGCGGAGTACAATGAGCAGTTCTTC
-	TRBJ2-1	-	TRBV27	CASSMTPPEQFF	TGTGCCAGCAGTATGACTCCTCCCGAGCAGTTCTTC